Listed below are T cell receptor beta chains from one sample, sequenced in a study of CD8 T cells in ankylosing spondylitis. TCRdb ran MiXCR on the 5' RACE reads and lists one entry per CDR3 protein. The sample records around 390,000 distinct CDR3 sequences, about 22% being singletons. The sequenced sample was blood, either unsorted or a sorted T cell fraction (not recorded which). The receptors derive from a male donor with ankylosing spondylitis. CDR3s include the opening cysteine and the closing phenylalanine or tryptophan. The D gene is left open where the match is weak. Clone sizes are given selectively: once, few, many, or a class where the clone is expanded.

>TRBV12-3/TRBV12-4|TRBJ2-3|few|.
CASSSHRPEAQYF
TGTGCCAGCAGTTCCCACAGGCCAGAGGCGCAGTATTTT
>TRBV7-2|TRBJ2-1|.|TRBD2
CASSLASGRKNEQFF
TGTGCCAGCAGCTTAGCTAGCGGGAGGAAAAATGAGCAGTTCTTC
>TRBV5-1|TRBJ2-2|.|.
CASSLFISGSGELFF
TGCGCCAGCAGCTTGTTTATCTCGGGCTCCGGGGAGCTGTTTTTT
>TRBV7-6|TRBJ2-3|few|.
CASSFRGHTQYF
TGTGCCAGCAGCTTTCGGGGTCATACGCAGTATTTT
>TRBV27|TRBJ2-1|few|TRBD2
CASSFYLAGGYNEQFF
TGTGCCAGCAGTTTTTATCTAGCGGGAGGTTACAATGAGCAGTTCTTC
>TRBV7-2|TRBJ2-2|few|.
CASSSDWGELFF
TGTGCCAGCAGCTCGGACTGGGGGGAGCTGTTTTTT
>TRBV11-2|TRBJ2-2|.|TRBD2
CASSVAGSNTGELFF
TGTGCCAGCAGCGTAGCGGGATCGAACACCGGGGAGCTGTTTTTT
>TRBV20-1|TRBJ1-1|few|.
CSATMNTEAFF
TGCAGTGCTACTATGAACACTGAAGCTTTCTTT
>TRBV25-1|TRBJ1-2|.|TRBD1
CASSSTGQLNYGYTF
TGTGCCAGCAGTTCGACGGGACAGCTTAACTATGGCTACACCTTC
>TRBV3-1|TRBJ2-1|few|TRBD1
CASSLSRGHNEQFF
TGTGCCAGCAGCTTAAGTAGGGGGCACAATGAGCAGTTCTTC
>TRBV4-1|TRBJ2-3|.|.
CASSSYSEGSTDTQYF
TGCGCCAGCAGCTCGTATAGTGAGGGTAGCACAGATACGCAGTATTTT
>TRBV9|TRBJ1-1|.|.
CASSADLMNTEAFF
TGTGCCAGCAGCGCGGACCTTATGAACACTGAAGCTTTCTTT
>TRBV5-1|TRBJ2-7|few|.
CASSLGSSFDEQYF
TGCGCCAGCAGCTTGGGGTCTAGCTTTGACGAGCAGTACTTC
>TRBV20-1|TRBJ2-1|.|.
CSARSPLALAYNEQFF
TGCAGTGCTAGAAGCCCCCTAGCGCTTGCCTACAATGAGCAGTTCTTC
>TRBV9|TRBJ2-2|.|TRBD2
CASSPGLAGTTGELFF
TGTGCCAGCAGCCCCGGACTAGCGGGGACCACCGGGGAGCTGTTTTTT
>TRBV20-1|TRBJ2-7|.|.
CSARVPSAPYEQYF
TGCAGTGCTAGAGTCCCTAGCGCCCCCTACGAGCAGTACTTC
>TRBV7-9|TRBJ2-7|few|TRBD1
CASSYWTGGSYEQYF
TGTGCCAGCAGCTATTGGACAGGGGGCTCTTACGAGCAGTACTTC
>TRBV24-1|TRBJ2-1|few|TRBD2
CATSDTGTSGYNEQFF
TGTGCCACCAGTGACACCGGGACTAGCGGTTACAATGAGCAGTTCTTC
>TRBV6-5|TRBJ1-1|once|.
CASSYSYFRCKGTEAFF
TGTGCCAGCAGTTACTCTTACTTCAGGTGCAAGGGCACTGAAGCTTTCTTT
>TRBV10-3|TRBJ2-1|few|TRBD2
CAISETSGNRNNEQFF
TGTGCCATCAGCGAGACTAGCGGGAATCGCAACAATGAGCAGTTCTTC
>TRBV11-2|TRBJ2-3|few|TRBD1
CASSSHADRGDTQYF
TGTGCCAGCAGCTCCCACGCGGACAGGGGAGATACGCAGTATTTT
>TRBV15|TRBJ2-1|.|.
CATSLDKYNEQFF
TGTGCCACCAGCTTGGACAAATACAATGAGCAGTTCTTC
>TRBV28|TRBJ2-6|few|.
CASNLRRDGGANVLTF
TGTGCCAGCAACCTCCGCCGGGATGGTGGGGCCAACGTCCTGACTTTC
>TRBV27|TRBJ2-5|few|.
CASGQVRETQYF
TGTGCCAGCGGGCAGGTCCGAGAGACCCAGTACTTC
>TRBV6-5|TRBJ1-1|.|.
CASSYSRTAEAFF
TGTGCCAGCAGTTACTCGCGGACAGCGGAAGCTTTCTTT
>TRBV6-2/TRBV6-3|TRBJ2-5|.|.
CASTPPFGRQETQYF
TGTGCCAGCACCCCCCCGTTCGGTCGTCAAGAGACCCAGTACTTC
>TRBV6-2/TRBV6-3|TRBJ2-3|.|TRBD2
CASNILAGGPYTQYF
TGTGCCAGCAACATCCTAGCGGGAGGTCCTTATACGCAGTATTTT
>TRBV28|TRBJ2-5|.|.
CASSLSLSYQETQYF
TGTGCCAGCAGTTTATCACTCTCGTACCAAGAGACCCAGTACTTC
>TRBV7-3|TRBJ2-3|few|.
CASSLSRTDTQYF
TGTGCCAGCAGCTTAAGCCGCACAGATACGCAGTATTTT